This TCR beta chain was identified during a study of blood T cell repertoires in COVID-19. Study summary: The United States, Italy and Spain provided the acute and convalescent COVID-19 samples. Sources were T cells, B-cell-depleted T cells, or PBMCs; the material itself was cDNA or gDNA.

The CDR3 is made up of 14 amino acids. Germline V gene sequence: CDR1 SGHVS, CDR2 FNYEAQ. Trimming removed 3 bases at V and 3 bases at J, with 12 bases between. In the study's own analysis: Reference gene primer amplification gave nucleated cell count estimates. Clones were sequenced by immunoSEQ multiplex PCR, and TCRdb holds only the in-frame ones, with some missing. That table is the source of V, J and clone size, and D and trimming were worked out from the DNA. The sample lists hundreds of thousands of clones, roughly 91% occurring once. The sample consisted of peripheral blood. This chain links TRBV7-6 with TRBJ2-7, with D perhaps matching TRBD1 (5 bases). The sequence was collected from a man in his forties with acute or convalescent COVID-19. The CDR3 protein is CASSFGQGFYEQYF. As DNA, the CDR3 is TGTGCCAGCAGCTTTGGGCAGGGATTCTACGAGCAGTACTTC.